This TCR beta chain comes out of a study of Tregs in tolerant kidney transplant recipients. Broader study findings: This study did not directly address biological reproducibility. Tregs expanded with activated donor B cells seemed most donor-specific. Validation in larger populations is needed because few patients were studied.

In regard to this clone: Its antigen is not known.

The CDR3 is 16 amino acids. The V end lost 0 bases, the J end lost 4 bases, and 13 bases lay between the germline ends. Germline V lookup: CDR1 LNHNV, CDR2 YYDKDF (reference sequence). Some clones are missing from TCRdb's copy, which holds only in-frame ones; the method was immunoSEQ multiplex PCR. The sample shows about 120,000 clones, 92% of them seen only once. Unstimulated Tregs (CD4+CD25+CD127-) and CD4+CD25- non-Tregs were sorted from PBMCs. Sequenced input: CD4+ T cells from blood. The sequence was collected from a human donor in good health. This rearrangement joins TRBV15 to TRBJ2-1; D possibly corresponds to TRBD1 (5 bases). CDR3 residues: CATSRDVTEPYNEQFF. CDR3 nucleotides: TGTGCCACCAGCAGAGATGTGACAGAGCCATACAATGAGCAGTTCTTC.